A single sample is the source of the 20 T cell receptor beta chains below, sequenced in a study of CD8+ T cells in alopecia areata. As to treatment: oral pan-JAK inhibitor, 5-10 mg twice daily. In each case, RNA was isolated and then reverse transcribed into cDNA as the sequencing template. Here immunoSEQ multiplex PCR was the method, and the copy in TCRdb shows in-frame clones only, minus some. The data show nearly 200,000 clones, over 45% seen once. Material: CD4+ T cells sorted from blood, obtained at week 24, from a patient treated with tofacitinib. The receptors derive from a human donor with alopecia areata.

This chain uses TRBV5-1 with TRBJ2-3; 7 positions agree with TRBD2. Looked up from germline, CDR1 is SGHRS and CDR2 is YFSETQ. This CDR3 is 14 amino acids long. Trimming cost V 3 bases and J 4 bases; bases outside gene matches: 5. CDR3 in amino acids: CASSSGLVADTQYF. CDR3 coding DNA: TGCGCCAGCAGCTCCGGACTAGTTGCAGATACGCAGTATTTT.

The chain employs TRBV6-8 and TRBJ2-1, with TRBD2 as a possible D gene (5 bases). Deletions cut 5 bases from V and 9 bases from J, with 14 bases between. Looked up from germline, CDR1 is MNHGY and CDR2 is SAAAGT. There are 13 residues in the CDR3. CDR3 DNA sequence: TGTGCCAGCAGTCCCCTTACTAGTACTGAGCAGTTCTTC. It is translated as CASSPLTSTEQFF.

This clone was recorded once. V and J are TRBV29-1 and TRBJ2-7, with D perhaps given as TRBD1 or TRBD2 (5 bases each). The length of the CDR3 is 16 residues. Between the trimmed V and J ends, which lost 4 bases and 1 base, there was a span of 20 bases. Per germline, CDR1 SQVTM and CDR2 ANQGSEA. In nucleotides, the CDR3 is TGCAGCGTTGTTTTTGAGGGGCGCAAATCGTCCTACGAGCAGTACTTC. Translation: CSVVFEGRKSSYEQYF.

Here the CDR3 reads CASSQLRDPEAFF. CDR3 bases: TGTGCCAGCTCACAACTCAGGGATCCTGAAGCTTTCTTT. J is TRBJ1-1 and V is TRBV18; a possible D gene is TRBD1 (5 bases). This CDR3 region has 13 residues. V was pared by 4 bases and J by 6 bases, with 12 bases between. The germline gives CDR1 KGHSH, CDR2 LQKENI.

The CDR3 protein is CASRHTNTEAFF. The CDR3 region has the DNA TGTGCCAGCAGACACACAAACACTGAAGCTTTCTTT. The J gene is TRBJ1-1, the V gene TRBV6-6; D call uncertain. This CDR3 region has 12 residues. Trimming left V 6 bases short and J 2 bases short, with 7 bases between. Germline V gene lookup returns CDR1 MNHNY and CDR2 SVGAGI (reference sequence).

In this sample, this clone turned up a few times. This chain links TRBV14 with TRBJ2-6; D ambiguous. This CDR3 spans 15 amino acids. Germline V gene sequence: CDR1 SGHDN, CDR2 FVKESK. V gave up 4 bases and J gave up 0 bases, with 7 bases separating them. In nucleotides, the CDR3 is TGTGCCAGCAGCCTACTTTTCTCTGGGGCCAACGTCCTGACTTTC. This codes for CASSLLFSGANVLTF.

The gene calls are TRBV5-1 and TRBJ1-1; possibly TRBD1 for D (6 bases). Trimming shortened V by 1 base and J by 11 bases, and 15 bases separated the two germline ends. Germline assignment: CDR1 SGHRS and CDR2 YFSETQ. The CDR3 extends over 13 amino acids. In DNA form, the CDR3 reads TGCGCCAGCAGCTTGAGGCCAGGGGATTTCGCTTTCTTT. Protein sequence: CASSLRPGDFAFF.

CDR3 coding DNA: TGTGCCAGCAGCTTGGGGACAGGGTCTAGCTACACCTTC. It is translated as CASSLGTGSSYTF. The rearrangement links TRBV5-6 to TRBJ1-2; TRBD1 aligns across 8 bases. From germline, CDR1 is SGHDT and CDR2 YYEEEE. Trimming cost V 0 bases and J 9 bases; bases outside gene matches: 4. The CDR3 sequence is 13 residues long.

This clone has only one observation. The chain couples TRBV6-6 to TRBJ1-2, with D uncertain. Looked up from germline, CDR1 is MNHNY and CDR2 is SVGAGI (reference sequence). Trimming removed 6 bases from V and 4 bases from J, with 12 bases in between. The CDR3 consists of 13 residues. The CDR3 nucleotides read TGTGCCAGCAGCACGGACGGAGCCTATGGCTACACCTTC. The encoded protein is CASSTDGAYGYTF.

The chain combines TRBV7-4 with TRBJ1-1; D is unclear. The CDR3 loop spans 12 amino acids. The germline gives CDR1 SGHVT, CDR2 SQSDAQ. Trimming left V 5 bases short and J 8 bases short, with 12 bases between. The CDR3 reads CASSPGRVEAFF. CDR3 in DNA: TGTGCCAGCAGCCCCGGACGGGTAGAAGCTTTCTTT.

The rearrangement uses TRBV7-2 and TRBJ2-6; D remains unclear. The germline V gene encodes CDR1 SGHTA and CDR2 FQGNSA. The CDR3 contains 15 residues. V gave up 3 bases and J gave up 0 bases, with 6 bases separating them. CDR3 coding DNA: TGTGCCAGCAGCTTTAAACTCTCTGGGGCCAACGTCCTGACTTTC. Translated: CASSFKLSGANVLTF.

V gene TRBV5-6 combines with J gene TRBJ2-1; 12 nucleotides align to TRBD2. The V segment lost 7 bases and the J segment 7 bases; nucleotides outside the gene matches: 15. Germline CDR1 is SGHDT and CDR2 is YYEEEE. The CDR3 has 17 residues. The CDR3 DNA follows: TGTGCCAGCTGGACTAGCGGGATACAAAAGAGTGAAAATGAGCAGTTCTTC. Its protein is CASWTSGIQKSENEQFF.

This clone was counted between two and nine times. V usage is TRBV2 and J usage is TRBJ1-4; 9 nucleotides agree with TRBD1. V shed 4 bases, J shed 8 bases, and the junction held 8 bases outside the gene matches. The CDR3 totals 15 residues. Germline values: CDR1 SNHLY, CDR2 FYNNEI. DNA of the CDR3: TGTGCCAGCAGTGGAGGACAGGGGTCGGGGGAAAAACTGTTTTTT. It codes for CASSGGQGSGEKLFF. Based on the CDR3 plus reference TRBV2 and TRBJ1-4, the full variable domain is EPEVTQTPSHQVTQMGQEVILRCVPISNHLYFYWYRQILGQKVEFLVSFYNNEISEKSEIFDDQFSVERPDGSNFTLKIRSTKLEDSAMYFCASSGGQGSGEKLFFGSGTQLSVL.

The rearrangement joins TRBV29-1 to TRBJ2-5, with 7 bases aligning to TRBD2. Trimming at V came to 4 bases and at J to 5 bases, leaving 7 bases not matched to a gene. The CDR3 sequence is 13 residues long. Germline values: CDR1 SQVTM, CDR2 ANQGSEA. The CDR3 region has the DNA TGCAGCGTTGGGCGGGGGTCGGAGGAGACCCAGTACTTC. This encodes CSVGRGSEETQYF. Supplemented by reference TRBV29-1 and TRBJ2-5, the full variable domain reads SAVISQKPSRDICQRGTSLTIQCQVDSQVTMMFWYRQQPGQSLTLIATANQGSEATYESGFVIDKFPISRPNLTFSTLTVSNMSPEDSSIYLCSVGRGSEETQYFGPGTRLLVL.

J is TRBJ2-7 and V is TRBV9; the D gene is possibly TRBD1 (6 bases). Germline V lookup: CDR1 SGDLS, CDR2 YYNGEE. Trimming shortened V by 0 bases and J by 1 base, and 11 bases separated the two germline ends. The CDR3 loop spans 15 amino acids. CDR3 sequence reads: CASSVAGRGSYEQYF. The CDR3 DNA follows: TGTGCCAGCAGCGTAGCGGGCAGGGGATCCTACGAGCAGTACTTC.

CDR3 DNA: TGTGCCAGCCGTCAGGGACTTAACACTGAAGCTTTCTTT. Translation: CASRQGLNTEAFF. The gene calls are TRBV2 and TRBJ1-1; D perhaps matches TRBD1 (5 bases). Germline values: CDR1 SNHLY, CDR2 FYNNEI. V was pared by 8 bases and J by 2 bases, with 12 bases between. The CDR3 is made up of 13 amino acids. Full variable domain (rest looked up from reference TRBV2 and TRBJ1-1): EPEVTQTPSHQVTQMGQEVILRCVPISNHLYFYWYRQILGQKVEFLVSFYNNEISEKSEIFDDQFSVERPDGSNFTLKIRSTKLEDSAMYFCASRQGLNTEAFFGQGTRLTVV.

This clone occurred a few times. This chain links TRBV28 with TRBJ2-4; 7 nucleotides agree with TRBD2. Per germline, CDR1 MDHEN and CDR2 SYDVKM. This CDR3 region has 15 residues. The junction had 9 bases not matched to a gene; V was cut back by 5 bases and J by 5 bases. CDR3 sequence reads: CASSVPRGGQNIQYF. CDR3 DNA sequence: TGTGCCAGCAGTGTTCCCCGCGGGGGACAAAACATTCAGTACTTC.

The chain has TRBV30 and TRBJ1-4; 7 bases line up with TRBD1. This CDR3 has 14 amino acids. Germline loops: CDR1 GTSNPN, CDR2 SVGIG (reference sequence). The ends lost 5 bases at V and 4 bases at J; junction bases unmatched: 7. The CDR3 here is CAWGMTGSNEKLFF. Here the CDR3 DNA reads TGTGCCTGGGGAATGACAGGGAGTAATGAAAAACTGTTTTTT.

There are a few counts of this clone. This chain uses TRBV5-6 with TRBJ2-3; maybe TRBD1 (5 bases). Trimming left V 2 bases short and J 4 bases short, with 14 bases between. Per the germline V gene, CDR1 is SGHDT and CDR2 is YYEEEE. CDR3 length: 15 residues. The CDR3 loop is CASSLRQNKADTQYF. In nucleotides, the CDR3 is TGTGCCAGCAGCTTACGACAGAACAAAGCAGATACGCAGTATTTT.

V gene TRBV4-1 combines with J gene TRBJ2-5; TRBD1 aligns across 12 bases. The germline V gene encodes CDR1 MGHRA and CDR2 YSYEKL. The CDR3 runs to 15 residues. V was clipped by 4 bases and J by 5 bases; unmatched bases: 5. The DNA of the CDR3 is TGCGCCAGCAGCCCCAGGGACAGGGGGCGGGAGACCCAGTACTTC. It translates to CASSPRDRGRETQYF.